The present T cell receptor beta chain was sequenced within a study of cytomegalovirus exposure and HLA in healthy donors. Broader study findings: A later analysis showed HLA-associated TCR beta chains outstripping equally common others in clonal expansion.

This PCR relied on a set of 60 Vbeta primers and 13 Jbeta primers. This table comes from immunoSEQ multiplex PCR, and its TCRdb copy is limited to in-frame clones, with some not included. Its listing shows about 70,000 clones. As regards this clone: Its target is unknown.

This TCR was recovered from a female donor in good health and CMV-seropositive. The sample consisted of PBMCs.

CDR3 DNA: TGTGCCCGCCGGACAGCGAACACTGAAGCTTTCTTT. Translating it yields CARRTANTEAFF. The genes are TRBV7-3 and TRBJ1-1, with D maybe TRBD1 (6 bases). This CDR3 comprises 12 residues. V lost 11 bases and J lost 1, with 11 bases in between. Looked up from germline, CDR1 is SGHTA and CDR2 is FQGTGA.